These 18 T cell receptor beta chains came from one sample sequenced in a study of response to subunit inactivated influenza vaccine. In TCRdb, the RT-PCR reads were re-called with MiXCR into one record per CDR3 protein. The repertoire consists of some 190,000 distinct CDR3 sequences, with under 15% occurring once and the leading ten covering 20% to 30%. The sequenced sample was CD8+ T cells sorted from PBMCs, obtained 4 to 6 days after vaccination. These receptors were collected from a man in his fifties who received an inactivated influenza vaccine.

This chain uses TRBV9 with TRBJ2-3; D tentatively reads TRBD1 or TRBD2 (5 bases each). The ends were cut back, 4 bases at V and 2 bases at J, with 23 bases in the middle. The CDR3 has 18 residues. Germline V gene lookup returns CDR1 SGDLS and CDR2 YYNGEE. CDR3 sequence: CASSTRGRDPRPTDTQYF. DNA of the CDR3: TGTGCCAGCAGCACCCGAGGCCGGGACCCAAGACCCACAGATACGCAGTATTTT.

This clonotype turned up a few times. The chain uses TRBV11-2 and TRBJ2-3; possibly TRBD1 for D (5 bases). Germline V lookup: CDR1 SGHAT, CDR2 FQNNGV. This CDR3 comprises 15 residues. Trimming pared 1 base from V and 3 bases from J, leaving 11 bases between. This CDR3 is CASSLGRGATDTQYF. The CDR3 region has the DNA TGTGCCAGCAGCTTAGGCCGTGGGGCGACAGATACGCAGTATTTT.

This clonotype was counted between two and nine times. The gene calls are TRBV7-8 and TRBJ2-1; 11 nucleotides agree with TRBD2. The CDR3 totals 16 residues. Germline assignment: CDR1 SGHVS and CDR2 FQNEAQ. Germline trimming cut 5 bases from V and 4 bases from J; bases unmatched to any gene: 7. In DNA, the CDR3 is TGTGCCAGCAGCGGCTTGACTAGCGGGAAATACAATGAGCAGTTCTTC. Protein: CASSGLTSGKYNEQFF.

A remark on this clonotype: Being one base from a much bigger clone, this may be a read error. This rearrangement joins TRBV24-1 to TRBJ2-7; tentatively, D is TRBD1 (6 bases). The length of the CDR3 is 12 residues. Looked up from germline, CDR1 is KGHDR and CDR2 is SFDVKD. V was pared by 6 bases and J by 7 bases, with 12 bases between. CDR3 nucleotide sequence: TGTGCCACCAGTCAGGGGACGGGGGAGCAGTACTTC. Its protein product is CATSQGTGEQYF.

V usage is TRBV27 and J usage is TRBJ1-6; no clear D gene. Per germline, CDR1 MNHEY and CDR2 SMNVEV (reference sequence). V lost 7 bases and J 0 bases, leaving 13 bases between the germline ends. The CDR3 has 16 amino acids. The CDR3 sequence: CASTTTESSYNSPLHF. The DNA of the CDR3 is TGTGCCAGCACCACTACAGAGAGCTCCTATAATTCACCCCTCCACTTT.

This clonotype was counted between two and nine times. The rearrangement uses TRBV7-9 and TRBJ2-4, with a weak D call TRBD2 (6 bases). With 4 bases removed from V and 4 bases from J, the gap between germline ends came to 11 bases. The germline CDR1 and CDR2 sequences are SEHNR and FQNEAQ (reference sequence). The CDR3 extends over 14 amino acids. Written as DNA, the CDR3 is TGTGCCAGCAGCTCCCCGGGGGAGAAAAACATTCAGTACTTC. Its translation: CASSSPGEKNIQYF.

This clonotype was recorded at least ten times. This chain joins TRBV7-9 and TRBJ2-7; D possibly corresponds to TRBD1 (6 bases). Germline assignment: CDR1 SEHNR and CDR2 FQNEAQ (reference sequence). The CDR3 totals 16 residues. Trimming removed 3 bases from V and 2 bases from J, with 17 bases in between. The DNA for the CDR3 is TGTGCCAGCAGCTTTAACAAGGGGGTCTCTGCCTACGAGCAGTACTTC. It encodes CASSFNKGVSAYEQYF.

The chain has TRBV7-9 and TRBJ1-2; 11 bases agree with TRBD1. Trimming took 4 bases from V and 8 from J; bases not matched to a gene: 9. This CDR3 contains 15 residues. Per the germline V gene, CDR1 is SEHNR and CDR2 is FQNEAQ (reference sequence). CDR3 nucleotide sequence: TGTGCCAGCAGCTCCGGGACAGGGGGAGCGTGGGGCTACACCTTC. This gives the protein CASSSGTGGAWGYTF.

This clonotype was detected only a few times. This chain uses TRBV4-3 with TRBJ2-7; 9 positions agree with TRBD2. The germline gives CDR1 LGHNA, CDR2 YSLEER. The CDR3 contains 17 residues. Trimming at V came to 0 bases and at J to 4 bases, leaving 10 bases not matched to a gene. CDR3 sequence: CASSQDRDAGGRYEQYF. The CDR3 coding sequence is TGCGCCAGCAGCCAAGATAGAGACGCGGGGGGGCGGTACGAGCAGTACTTC.

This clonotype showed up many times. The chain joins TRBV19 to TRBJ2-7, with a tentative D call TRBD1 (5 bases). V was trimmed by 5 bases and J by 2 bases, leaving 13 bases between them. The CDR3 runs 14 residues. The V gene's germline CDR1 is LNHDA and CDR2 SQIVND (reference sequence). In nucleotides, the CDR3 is TGTGCCAGTAGTTTGACAGTGCCGGCCTACGAGCAGTACTTC. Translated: CASSLTVPAYEQYF.

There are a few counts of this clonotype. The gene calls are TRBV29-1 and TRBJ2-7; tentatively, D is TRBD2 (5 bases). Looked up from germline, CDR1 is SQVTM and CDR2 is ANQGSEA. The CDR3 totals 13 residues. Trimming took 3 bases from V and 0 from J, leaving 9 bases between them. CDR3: CSVEDGLSYEQYF. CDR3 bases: TGCAGCGTTGAGGACGGACTCTCCTACGAGCAGTACTTC.

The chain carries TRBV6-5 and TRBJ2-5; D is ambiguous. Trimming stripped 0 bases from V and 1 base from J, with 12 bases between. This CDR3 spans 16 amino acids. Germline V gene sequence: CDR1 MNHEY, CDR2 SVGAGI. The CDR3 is CASSYSGRPTQETQYF. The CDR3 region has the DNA TGTGCCAGCAGTTACTCTGGCAGACCGACCCAAGAGACCCAGTACTTC.

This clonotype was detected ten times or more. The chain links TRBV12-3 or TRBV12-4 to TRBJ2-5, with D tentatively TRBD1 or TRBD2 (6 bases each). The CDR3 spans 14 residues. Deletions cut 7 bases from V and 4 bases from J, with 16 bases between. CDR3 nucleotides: TGTGCCAGCACCCCGGGGGCAGGGCGAGAGACCCAGTACTTC. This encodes CASTPGAGRETQYF.

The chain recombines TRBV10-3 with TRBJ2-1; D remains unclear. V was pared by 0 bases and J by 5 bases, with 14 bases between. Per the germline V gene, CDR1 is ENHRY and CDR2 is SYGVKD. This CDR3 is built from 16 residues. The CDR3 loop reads CAISESIGSPDNEQFF. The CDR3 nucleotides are TGTGCCATCAGTGAGTCTATAGGCAGCCCAGACAATGAGCAGTTCTTC.

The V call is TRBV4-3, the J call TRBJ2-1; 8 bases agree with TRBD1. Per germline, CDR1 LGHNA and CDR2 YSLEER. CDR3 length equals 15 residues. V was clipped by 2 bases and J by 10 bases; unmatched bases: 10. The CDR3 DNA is TGCGCCAGCAGCCAACCAAGGACAGGGAATATGGAGCAGTTCTTC. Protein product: CASSQPRTGNMEQFF.

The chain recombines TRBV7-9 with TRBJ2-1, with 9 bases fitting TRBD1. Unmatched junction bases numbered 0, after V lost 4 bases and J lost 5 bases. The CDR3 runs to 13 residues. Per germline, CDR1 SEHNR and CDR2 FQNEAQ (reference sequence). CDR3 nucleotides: TGTGCCAGCAGCTGGGACAGGGACAATGAGCAGTTCTTC. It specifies CASSWDRDNEQFF.

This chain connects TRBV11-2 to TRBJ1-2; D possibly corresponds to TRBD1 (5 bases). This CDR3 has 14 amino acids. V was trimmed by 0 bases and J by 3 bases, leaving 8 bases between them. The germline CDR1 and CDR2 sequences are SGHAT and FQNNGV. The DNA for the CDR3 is TGTGCCAGCAGCTTAGATACAGGAGACTATGGCTACACCTTC. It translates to CASSLDTGDYGYTF. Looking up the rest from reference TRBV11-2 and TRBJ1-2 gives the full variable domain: EAGVAQSPRYKIIEKRQSVAFWCNPISGHATLYWYQQILGQGPKLLIQFQNNGVVDDSQLPKDRFSAERLKGVDSTLKIQPAKLEDSAVYLCASSLDTGDYGYTFGSGTRLTVV.

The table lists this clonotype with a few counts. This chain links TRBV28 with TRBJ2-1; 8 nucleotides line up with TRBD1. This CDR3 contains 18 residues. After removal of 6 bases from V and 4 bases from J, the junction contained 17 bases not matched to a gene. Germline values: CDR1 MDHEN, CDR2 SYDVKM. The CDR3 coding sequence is TGTGCCAGCAGCCGGGACAGGACCCAGAGTGCCGATTACAATGAGCAGTTCTTC. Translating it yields CASSRDRTQSADYNEQFF. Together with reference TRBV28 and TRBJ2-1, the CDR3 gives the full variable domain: DVKVTQSSRYLVKRTGEKVFLECVQDMDHENMFWYRQDPGLGLRLIYFSYDVKMKEKGDIPEGYSVSREKKERFSLILESASTNQTSMYLCASSRDRTQSADYNEQFFGPGTRLTVL.